What follows are 17 T cell receptor beta chains derived from one specimen sequenced in a study of T cell responses to AZD1222 COVID-19 vaccine. The protocol was immunoSEQ multiplex PCR, while the TCRdb copy is restricted to in-frame clones and leaves out a portion. The repertoire holds 80,000 or so clones, with 70% to 90% as singletons. The sequencing here drew on peripheral blood, taken on day 0 of AZD1222 vaccination. The receptors derive from an adult in good health.

This clone was detected only a few times. The gene calls are TRBV4-3 and TRBJ1-1, with TRBD1 identical over 8 bases. The CDR3 sequence is 14 residues long. The germline gives CDR1 LGHNA, CDR2 YSLEER. Unmatched junction bases numbered 7, after V lost 3 bases and J lost 7 bases. The CDR3 DNA reads TGCGCCAGCAGCCAGATGGACAGGGACGGTGAAGCTTTCTTT. It encodes CASSQMDRDGEAFF.

The rearrangement joins TRBV4-3 to TRBJ2-7; possibly TRBD1 for D (6 bases). The CDR3 totals 15 residues. CDR1 is LGHNA and CDR2 is YSLEER in the germline V gene. The ends were cut back, 4 bases at V and 4 bases at J, with 17 bases in the middle. Here the CDR3 DNA reads TGCGCCAGCAGCCGGGCGTGGGGCCAGGGGTACGAGCAGTACTTC. This codes for CASSRAWGQGYEQYF.

V usage is TRBV28 and J usage is TRBJ2-6; D remains unclear. Trimming stripped 1 base from V and 1 base from J, with 8 bases between. Per germline, CDR1 MDHEN and CDR2 SYDVKM. This CDR3 is 16 amino acids long. CDR3 coding DNA: TGTGCCAGCAGTTTATCCACCCTTTCTGGGGCCAACGTCCTGACTTTC. Residues: CASSLSTLSGANVLTF. Full variable domain (missing parts from reference TRBV28 and TRBJ2-6): DVKVTQSSRYLVKRTGEKVFLECVQDMDHENMFWYRQDPGLGLRLIYFSYDVKMKEKGDIPEGYSVSREKKERFSLILESASTNQTSMYLCASSLSTLSGANVLTFGAGSRLTVL.

The V gene is TRBV18, the J gene TRBJ1-1; D possibly corresponds to TRBD1 (6 bases). The germline gives CDR1 KGHSH, CDR2 LQKENI. The V and J ends lost 6 bases and 1 base respectively, with 12 bases between them. The CDR3 covers 14 residues. The CDR3 DNA follows: TGTGCCAGCTCGCGCTTACAGGGGAACACTGAAGCTTTCTTT. This encodes CASSRLQGNTEAFF.

V is TRBV19 and J is TRBJ2-5; D is perhaps TRBD2 (5 bases). This CDR3 is 16 amino acids long. The V end lost 3 bases, the J end lost 1 base, and 15 bases lay between the germline ends. Germline V gene lookup returns CDR1 LNHDA and CDR2 SQIVND (reference sequence). DNA of the CDR3: TGTGCCAGTAGTATCGGGGTCGTGAACGCCCAAGAGACCCAGTACTTC. Protein product: CASSIGVVNAQETQYF.

The chain combines TRBV14 with TRBJ2-7; 9 nucleotides agree with TRBD2. CDR1 SGHDN and CDR2 FVKESK come from the germline V gene. CDR3 length: 20 amino acids. With 5 bases clipped from V and 0 bases from J, the junction kept 20 bases outside the gene matches. CDR3 sequence reads: CASSWVRKREDRQSSYEQYF. CDR3 sequence (DNA): TGTGCCAGCAGCTGGGTAAGGAAGCGGGAGGACCGCCAAAGCTCCTACGAGCAGTACTTC.

V and J are TRBV29-1 and TRBJ2-1; no reliable D call. The V and J ends lost 5 bases and 0 bases respectively, with 14 bases between them. The length of the CDR3 is 15 residues. Germline V lookup: CDR1 SQVTM, CDR2 ANQGSEA. CDR3 residues: CSVWASASSYNEQFF. The CDR3 DNA is TGCAGCGTTTGGGCTAGTGCAAGCTCCTACAATGAGCAGTTCTTC.

This rearrangement joins TRBV3-1 (or the pseudogene TRBV3-2) to TRBJ1-1, with TRBD1 as a possible D gene (5 bases). CDR1 is LGHDT and CDR2 is YNNKEL in the germline V gene (reference sequence). The length of the CDR3 is 14 residues. V dropped 0 bases and J dropped 5 bases, with 10 bases sitting between them. The CDR3 here is CASSQDLGETEAFF. As DNA, the CDR3 is TGTGCCAGCAGCCAAGATTTGGGGGAAACTGAAGCTTTCTTT.

The genes are TRBV6-5 and TRBJ2-7; TRBD1 matches 8 bases. The ends lost 4 bases at V and 5 bases at J; junction bases unmatched: 13. Germline V lookup: CDR1 MNHEY, CDR2 SVGAGI. There are 16 residues in the CDR3. In DNA form, the CDR3 reads TGTGCCAGCAGTTTCAACGGACAGGGAGCTGTTCACGAGCAGTACTTC. This sequence encodes CASSFNGQGAVHEQYF.

The chain couples TRBV15 to TRBJ2-1, with TRBD2 matching 11 bases. CDR1 and CDR2 (germline): LNHNV, YYDKDF (reference sequence). The CDR3 loop spans 16 amino acids. The trim removed 3 bases at V and 7 bases at J, leaving 8 bases unmatched. The CDR3 loop is CATSRELAGAWNEQFF. The CDR3 DNA follows: TGTGCCACCAGCAGGGAACTAGCGGGAGCATGGAATGAGCAGTTCTTC.

The V call is TRBV3-1 (or the pseudogene TRBV3-2), the J call TRBJ2-1; no reliable D call. The germline V and J ends were trimmed by 3 bases and 2 bases, with 14 bases remaining between them. Germline-derived CDR1 and CDR2 are LGHDT and YNNKEL (reference sequence). The CDR3 has 16 amino acids. CDR3 sequence: CASSHPLPPPYNEQFF. DNA for the CDR3: TGTGCCAGCAGCCACCCACTCCCGCCCCCCTACAATGAGCAGTTCTTC.

The chain recombines TRBV7-9 with TRBJ1-5; 9 positions match TRBD1. The germline V gene encodes CDR1 SEHNR and CDR2 FQNEAQ (reference sequence). The CDR3 length is 18 residues. J gave up 6 bases and V 0 bases, and 12 bases lay outside the gene matches. The CDR3 region is CASSLAGPTGGASQPQHF. The DNA of the CDR3 is TGTGCCAGCAGCTTAGCGGGCCCCACAGGGGGCGCTTCTCAGCCCCAGCATTTT.

The gene calls are TRBV24-1 and TRBJ2-1; TRBD2 aligns across 12 bases. CDR3 length equals 16 residues. With V trimmed by 3 bases and J by 5 bases, 4 bases remained unmatched. Per the germline V gene, CDR1 is KGHDR and CDR2 is SFDVKD. This CDR3 reads CATSDRTSGTHNEQFF. CDR3 DNA sequence: TGTGCCACCAGTGATCGGACTAGCGGGACGCACAATGAGCAGTTCTTC.

The rearrangement joins TRBV2 to TRBJ1-4; D is unresolved. V was trimmed by 3 bases and J by 0 bases, leaving 17 bases between them. The germline CDR1 and CDR2 sequences are SNHLY and FYNNEI. CDR3 length equals 18 residues. CDR3 sequence (DNA): TGTGCCAGCAGTGAGCGACCTACTACCGGGTCAACTAATGAAAAACTGTTTTTT. It is translated as CASSERPTTGSTNEKLFF.

This chain connects TRBV6-2 or TRBV6-3 to TRBJ2-3; D gene unclear. The CDR3 covers 18 residues. V was trimmed by 2 bases and J by 2 bases, leaving 20 bases between them. Germline V gene lookup returns CDR1 MNHEY and CDR2 SVGEGT. CDR3 region: CASSYPPFLLRDTDTQYF. The CDR3 DNA sequence: TGTGCCAGCAGTTACCCACCGTTCCTACTTAGGGACACAGATACGCAGTATTTT.

This chain connects TRBV4-2 to TRBJ2-2, with D possibly TRBD2 on 6 matching bases. V lost 3 bases, J lost 1 base, and 18 bases lay in between. Germline V gene sequence: CDR1 LGHNA, CDR2 YNFKEQ. This CDR3 has 18 residues. The CDR3 is CASSHQAPGLVNTGELFF. The CDR3, as DNA: TGTGCCAGCAGCCATCAGGCCCCGGGACTGGTGAACACCGGGGAGCTGTTTTTT.

The chain is built from TRBV7-8 and TRBJ1-5; 10 bases are a match to TRBD1. From germline, CDR1 is SGHVS and CDR2 FQNEAQ. The J segment lost 6 bases and the V segment lost 1 base, leaving 3 bases of the junction unmatched. CDR3 length equals 15 residues. In DNA form, the CDR3 reads TGTGCCAGCAGCTTAGGACAGGGGGCGATTCAGCCCCAGCATTTT. Protein product: CASSLGQGAIQPQHF.